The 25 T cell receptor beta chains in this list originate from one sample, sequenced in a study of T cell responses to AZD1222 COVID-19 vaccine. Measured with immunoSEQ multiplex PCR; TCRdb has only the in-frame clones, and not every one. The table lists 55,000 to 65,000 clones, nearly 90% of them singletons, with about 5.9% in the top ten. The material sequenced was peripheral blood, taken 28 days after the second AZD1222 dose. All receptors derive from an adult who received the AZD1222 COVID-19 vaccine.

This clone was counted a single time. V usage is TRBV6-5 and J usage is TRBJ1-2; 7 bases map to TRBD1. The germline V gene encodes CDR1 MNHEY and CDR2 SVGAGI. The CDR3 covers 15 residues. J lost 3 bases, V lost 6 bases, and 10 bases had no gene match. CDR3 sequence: CASSEAGQVYYGYTF. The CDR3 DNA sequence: TGTGCCAGCAGCGAGGCCGGACAGGTCTACTATGGCTACACCTTC.

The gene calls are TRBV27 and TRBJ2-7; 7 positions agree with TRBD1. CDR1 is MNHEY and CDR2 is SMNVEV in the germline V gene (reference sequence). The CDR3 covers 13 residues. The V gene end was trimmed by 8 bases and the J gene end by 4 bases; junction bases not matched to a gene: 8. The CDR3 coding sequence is TGTGCCAGCGCCCGGGACAGTTTATACGAGCAGTACTTC. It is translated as CASARDSLYEQYF.

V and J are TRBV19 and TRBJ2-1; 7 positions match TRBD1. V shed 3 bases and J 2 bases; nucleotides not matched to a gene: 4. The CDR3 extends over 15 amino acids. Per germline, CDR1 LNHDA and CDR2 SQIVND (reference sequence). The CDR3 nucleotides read TGTGCCAGTAGTATTGGGGACAGCCCCTACAATGAGCAGTTCTTC. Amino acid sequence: CASSIGDSPYNEQFF.

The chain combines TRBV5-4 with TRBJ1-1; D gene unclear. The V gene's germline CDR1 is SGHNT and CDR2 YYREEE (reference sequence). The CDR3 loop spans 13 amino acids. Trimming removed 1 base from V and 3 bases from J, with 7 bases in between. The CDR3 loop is CASSLIRDTEAFF. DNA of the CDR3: TGTGCCAGCAGCTTGATAAGAGACACTGAAGCTTTCTTT.

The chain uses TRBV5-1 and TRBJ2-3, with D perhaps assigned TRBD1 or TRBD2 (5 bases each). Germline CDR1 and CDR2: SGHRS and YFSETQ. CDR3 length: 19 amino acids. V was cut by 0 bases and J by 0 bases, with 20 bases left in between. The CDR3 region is CASSLAVAGLSGSTDTQYF. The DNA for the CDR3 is TGCGCCAGCAGCTTGGCGGTGGCAGGGCTCAGCGGAAGCACAGATACGCAGTATTTT.

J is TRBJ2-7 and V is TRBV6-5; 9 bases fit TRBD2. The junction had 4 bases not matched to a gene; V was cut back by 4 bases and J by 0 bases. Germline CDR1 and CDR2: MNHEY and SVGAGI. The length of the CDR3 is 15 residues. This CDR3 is CASSLTGLASYEQYF. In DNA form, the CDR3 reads TGTGCCAGCAGTTTGACGGGACTAGCCTCCTACGAGCAGTACTTC.

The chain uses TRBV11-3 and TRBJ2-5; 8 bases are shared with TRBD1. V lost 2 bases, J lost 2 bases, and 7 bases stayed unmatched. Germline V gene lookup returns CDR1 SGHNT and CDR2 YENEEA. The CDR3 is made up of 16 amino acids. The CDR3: CASSLRGRTGQETQYF. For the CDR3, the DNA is TGTGCCAGCAGCTTAAGGGGACGGACAGGGCAAGAGACCCAGTACTTC.

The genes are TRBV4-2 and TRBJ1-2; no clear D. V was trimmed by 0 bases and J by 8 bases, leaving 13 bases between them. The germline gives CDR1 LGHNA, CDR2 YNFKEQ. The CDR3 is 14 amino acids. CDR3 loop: CASSQEGTWRGYTF. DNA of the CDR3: TGTGCCAGCAGCCAAGAAGGAACGTGGCGGGGCTACACCTTC.

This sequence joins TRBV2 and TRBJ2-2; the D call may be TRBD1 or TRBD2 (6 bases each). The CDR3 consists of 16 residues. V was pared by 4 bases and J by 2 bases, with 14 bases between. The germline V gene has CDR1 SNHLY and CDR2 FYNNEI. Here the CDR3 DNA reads TGTGCCAGCAGTGGGAGGGGGGCGCAAAACACCGGGGAGCTGTTTTTT. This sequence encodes CASSGRGAQNTGELFF. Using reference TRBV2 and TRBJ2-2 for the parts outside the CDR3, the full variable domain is EPEVTQTPSHQVTQMGQEVILRCVPISNHLYFYWYRQILGQKVEFLVSFYNNEISEKSEIFDDQFSVERPDGSNFTLKIRSTKLEDSAMYFCASSGRGAQNTGELFFGEGSRLTVL.

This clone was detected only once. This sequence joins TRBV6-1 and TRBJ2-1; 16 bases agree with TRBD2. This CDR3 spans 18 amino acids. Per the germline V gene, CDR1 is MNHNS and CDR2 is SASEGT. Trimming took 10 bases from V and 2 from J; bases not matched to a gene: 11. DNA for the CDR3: TGTGCCACCAGAGAACCGGGACTAGCGGGAGGGCCCTACAATGAGCAGTTCTTC. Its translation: CATREPGLAGGPYNEQFF.

As DNA, the CDR3 is TGTGCCAGCAGCCGGACAGGGCGGGGTCAGCCCCAGCATTTT. It yields the protein CASSRTGRGQPQHF. The J gene is TRBJ1-5, the V gene TRBV7-2; 8 nucleotides line up with TRBD1. V lost 5 bases and J lost 6; bases outside the gene matches: 6. This CDR3 spans 14 amino acids. Germline-derived CDR1 and CDR2 are SGHTA and FQGNSA. The full variable domain, with the rest looked up from reference TRBV7-2 and TRBJ1-5, is GAGVSQSPSNKVTEKGKDVELRCDPISGHTALYWYRQSLGQGLEFLIYFQGNSAPDKSGLPSDRFSAERTGGSVSTLTIQRTQQEDSAVYLCASSRTGRGQPQHFGDGTRLSIL.

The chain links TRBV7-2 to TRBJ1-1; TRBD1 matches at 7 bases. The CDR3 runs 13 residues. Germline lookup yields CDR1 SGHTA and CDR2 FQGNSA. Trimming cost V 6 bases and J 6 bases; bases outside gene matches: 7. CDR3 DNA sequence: TGTGCCAGCAGTTCGCAGGGGGGGGCTGAAGCTTTCTTT. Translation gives CASSSQGGAEAFF. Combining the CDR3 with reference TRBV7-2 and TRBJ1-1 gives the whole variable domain GAGVSQSPSNKVTEKGKDVELRCDPISGHTALYWYRQSLGQGLEFLIYFQGNSAPDKSGLPSDRFSAERTGGSVSTLTIQRTQQEDSAVYLCASSSQGGAEAFFGQGTRLTVV.

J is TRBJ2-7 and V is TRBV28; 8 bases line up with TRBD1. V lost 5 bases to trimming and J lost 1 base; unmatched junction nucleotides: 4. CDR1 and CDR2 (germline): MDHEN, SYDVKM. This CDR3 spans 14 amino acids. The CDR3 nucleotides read TGTGCCAGCAGTAGGGGGGACAGGTCCTACGAGCAGTACTTC. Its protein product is CASSRGDRSYEQYF.

DNA for the CDR3: TGTGCCTGGAGTGTAGGCGGGGTGAACACCGGGGAGCTGTTTTTT. Translation gives CAWSVGGVNTGELFF. The chain links TRBV30 to TRBJ2-2, with D possibly being TRBD2 (6 bases). V was clipped by 0 bases and J by 1 base, with 9 bases between them. Germline V CDR1 and CDR2: GTSNPN, SVGIG (reference sequence). This CDR3 has 15 amino acids.

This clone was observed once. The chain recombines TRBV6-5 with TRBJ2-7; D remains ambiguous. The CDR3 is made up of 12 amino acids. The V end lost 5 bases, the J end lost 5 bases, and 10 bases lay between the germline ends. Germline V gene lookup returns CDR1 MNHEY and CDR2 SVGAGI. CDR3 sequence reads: CASSRSPHEQYF. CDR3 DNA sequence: TGTGCCAGCAGTCGGTCTCCCCACGAGCAGTACTTC.

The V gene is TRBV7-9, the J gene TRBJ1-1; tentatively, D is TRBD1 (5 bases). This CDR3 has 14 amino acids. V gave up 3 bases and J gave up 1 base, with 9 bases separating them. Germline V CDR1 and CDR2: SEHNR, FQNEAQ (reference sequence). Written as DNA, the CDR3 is TGTGCCAGCAGCTTTCAGGGCGCGAACACTGAAGCTTTCTTT. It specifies CASSFQGANTEAFF.

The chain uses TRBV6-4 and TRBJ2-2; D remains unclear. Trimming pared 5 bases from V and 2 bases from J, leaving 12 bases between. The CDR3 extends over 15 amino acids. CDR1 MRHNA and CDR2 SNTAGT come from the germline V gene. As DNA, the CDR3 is TGTGCCAGCAGTCTTACCAGCCCCAACACCGGGGAGCTGTTTTTT. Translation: CASSLTSPNTGELFF.

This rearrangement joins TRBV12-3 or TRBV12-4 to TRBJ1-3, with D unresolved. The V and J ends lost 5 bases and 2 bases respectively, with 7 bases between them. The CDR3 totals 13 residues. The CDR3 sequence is CASSTQTGNTIYF. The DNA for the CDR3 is TGTGCCAGCAGTACCCAGACTGGAAACACCATATATTTT.

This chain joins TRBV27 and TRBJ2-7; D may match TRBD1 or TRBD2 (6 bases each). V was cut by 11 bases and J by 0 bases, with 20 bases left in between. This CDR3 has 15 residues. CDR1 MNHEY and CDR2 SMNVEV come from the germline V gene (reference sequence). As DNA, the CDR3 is TGTGCCGGCAATACGGAGGGGGGCAGCTCCTACGAGCAGTACTTC. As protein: CAGNTEGGSSYEQYF.

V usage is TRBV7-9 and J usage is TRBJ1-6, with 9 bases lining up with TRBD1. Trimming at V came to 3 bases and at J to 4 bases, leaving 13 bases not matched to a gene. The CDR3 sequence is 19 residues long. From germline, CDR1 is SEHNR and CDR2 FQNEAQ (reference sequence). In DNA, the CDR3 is TGTGCCAGCAGCTTTATAAGAAGTAGACAGGGGGAATATAATTCACCCCTCCACTTT. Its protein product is CASSFIRSRQGEYNSPLHF.

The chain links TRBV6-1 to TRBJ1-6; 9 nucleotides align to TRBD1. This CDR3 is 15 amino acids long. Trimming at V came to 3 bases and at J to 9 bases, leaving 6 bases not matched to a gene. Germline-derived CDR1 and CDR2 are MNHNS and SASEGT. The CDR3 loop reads CASSEWGQGASPLHF. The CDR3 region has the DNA TGTGCCAGCAGTGAGTGGGGACAGGGCGCTTCACCCCTCCACTTT.

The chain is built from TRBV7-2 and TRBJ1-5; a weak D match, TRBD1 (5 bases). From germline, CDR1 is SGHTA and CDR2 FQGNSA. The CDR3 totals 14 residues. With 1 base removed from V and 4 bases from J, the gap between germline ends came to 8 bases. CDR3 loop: CASSLGQLNQPQHF. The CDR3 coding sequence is TGTGCCAGCAGCTTAGGACAGCTTAATCAGCCCCAGCATTTT.

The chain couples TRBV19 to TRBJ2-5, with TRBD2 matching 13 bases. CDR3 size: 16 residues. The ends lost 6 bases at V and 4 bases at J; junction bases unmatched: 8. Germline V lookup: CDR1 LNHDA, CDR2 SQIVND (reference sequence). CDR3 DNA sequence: TGTGCCAGTAGCGCCAGACTAGCGGGAGGTGGAGAGACCCAGTACTTC. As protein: CASSARLAGGGETQYF.

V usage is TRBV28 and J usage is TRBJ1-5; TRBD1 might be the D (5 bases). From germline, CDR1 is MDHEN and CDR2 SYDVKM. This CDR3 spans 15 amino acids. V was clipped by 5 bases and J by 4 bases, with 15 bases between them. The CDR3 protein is CASSPPGRINQPQHF. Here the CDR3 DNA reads TGTGCCAGCAGTCCACCGGGACGGATTAATCAGCCCCAGCATTTT.

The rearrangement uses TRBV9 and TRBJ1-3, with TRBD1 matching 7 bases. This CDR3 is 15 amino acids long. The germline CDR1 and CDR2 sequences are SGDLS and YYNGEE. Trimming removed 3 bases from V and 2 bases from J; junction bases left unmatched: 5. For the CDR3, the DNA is TGTGCCAGCAGCGCCGGACAGGCTACTGGAAACACCATATATTTT. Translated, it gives CASSAGQATGNTIYF.